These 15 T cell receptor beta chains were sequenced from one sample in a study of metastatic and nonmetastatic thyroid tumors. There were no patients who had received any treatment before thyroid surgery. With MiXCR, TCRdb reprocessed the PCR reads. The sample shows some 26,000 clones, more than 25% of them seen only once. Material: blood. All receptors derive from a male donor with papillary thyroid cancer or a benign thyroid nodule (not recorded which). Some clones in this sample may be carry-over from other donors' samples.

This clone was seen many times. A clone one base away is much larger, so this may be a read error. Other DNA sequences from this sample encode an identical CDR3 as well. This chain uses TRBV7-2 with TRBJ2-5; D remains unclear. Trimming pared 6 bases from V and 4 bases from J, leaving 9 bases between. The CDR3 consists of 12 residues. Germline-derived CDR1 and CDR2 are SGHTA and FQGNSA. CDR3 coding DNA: TGTGCCAGCAGTCGTGTTGCAGAGACCCAGTACTTC. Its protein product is CASSRVAETQYF.

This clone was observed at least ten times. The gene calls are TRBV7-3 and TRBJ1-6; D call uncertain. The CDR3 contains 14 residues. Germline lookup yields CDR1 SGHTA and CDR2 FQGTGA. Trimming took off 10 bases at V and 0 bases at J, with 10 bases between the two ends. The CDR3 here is CATQESSYNSPLHF. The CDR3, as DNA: TGTGCCACCCAAGAGAGCTCCTATAATTCACCCCTCCACTTT.

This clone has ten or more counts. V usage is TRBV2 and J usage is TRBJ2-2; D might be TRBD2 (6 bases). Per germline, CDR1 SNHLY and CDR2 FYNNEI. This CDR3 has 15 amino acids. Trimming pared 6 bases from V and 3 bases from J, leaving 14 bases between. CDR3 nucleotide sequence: TGTGCCAGCAGCCCCCGGGACTCAGACACCGGGGAGCTGTTTTTT. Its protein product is CASSPRDSDTGELFF.

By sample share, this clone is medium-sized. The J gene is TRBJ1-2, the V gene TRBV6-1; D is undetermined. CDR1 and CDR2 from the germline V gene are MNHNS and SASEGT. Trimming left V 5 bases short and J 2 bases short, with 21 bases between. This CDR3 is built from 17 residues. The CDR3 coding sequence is TGTGCCAGCAGTTTAACATTCACCCCGACGGTGAACTATGGCTACACCTTC. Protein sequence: CASSLTFTPTVNYGYTF.

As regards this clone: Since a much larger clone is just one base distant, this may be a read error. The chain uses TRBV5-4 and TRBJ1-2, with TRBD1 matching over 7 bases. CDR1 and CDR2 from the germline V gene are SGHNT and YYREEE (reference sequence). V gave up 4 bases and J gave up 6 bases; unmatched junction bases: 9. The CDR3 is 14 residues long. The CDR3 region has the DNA TGTGCCAGCAGCCCAAAAGGGGGCAGGAATGGCTACACCTTC. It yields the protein CASSPKGGRNGYTF.

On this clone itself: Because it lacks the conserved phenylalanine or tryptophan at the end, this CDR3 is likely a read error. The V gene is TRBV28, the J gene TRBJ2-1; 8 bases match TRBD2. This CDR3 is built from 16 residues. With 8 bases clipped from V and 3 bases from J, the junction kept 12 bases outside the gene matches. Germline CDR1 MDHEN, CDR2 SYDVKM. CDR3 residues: CASVARAGGSYNEQFY. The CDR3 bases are TGTGCCAGCGTCGCCCGGGCGGGAGGTAGCTACAATGAGCAGTTCTAC.

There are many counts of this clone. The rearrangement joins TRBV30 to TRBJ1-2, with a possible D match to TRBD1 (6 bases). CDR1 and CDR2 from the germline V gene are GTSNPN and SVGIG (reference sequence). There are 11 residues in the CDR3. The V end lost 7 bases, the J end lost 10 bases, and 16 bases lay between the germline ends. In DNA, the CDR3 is TGTGCCTCGAAGTACAGGGCCGACTACACCTTC. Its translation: CASKYRADYTF.

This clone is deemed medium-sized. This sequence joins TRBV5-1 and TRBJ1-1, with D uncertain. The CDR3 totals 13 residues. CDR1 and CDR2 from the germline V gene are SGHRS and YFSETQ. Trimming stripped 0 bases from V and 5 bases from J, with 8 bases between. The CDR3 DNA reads TGCGCCAGCAGCTTGGACAGCTCTACTGAAGCTTTCTTT. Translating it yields CASSLDSSTEAFF.

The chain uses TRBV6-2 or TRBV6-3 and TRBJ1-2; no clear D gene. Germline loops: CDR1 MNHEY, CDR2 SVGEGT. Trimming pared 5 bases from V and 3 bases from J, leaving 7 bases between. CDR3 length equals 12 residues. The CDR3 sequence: CASSGFDYGYTF. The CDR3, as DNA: TGTGCCAGCAGTGGTTTTGACTATGGCTACACCTTC.

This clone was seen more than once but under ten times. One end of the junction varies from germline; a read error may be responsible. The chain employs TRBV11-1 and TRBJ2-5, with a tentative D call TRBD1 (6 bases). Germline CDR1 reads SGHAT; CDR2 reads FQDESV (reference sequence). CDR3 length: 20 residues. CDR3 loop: CASGFSDIDPVGGWEETQYF. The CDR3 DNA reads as TGTGCCAGCGGCTTCTCCGATATAGATCCGGTAGGGGGTTGGGAAGAGACCCAGTACTTC.

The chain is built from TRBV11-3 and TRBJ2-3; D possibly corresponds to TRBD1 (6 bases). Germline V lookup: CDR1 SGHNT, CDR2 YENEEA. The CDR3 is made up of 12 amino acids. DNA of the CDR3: TGTTCTAGCAGCAGGGGTTCAGATACGCAGTATTTT. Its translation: CSSSRGSDTQYF.

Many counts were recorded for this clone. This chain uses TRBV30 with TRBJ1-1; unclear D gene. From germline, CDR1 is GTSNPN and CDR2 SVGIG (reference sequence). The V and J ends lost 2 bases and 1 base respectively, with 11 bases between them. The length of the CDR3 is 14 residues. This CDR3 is CAWSRSAGNTEAFF. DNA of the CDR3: TGTGCCTGGAGTCGGAGCGCGGGGAACACTGAAGCTTTCTTT.

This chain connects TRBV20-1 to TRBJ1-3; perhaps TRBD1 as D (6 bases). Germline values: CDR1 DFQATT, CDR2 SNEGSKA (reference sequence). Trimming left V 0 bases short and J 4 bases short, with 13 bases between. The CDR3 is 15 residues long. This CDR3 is CSARDGTGNGNTIYF. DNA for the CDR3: TGCAGTGCTAGAGATGGAACAGGGAACGGAAACACCATATATTTT.

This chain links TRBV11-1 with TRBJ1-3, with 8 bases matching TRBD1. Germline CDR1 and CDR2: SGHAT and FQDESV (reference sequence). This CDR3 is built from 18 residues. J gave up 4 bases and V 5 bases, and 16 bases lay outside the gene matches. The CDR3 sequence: CASSPLWDRLDVGNTIYF. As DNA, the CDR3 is TGTGCCAGCAGCCCTCTCTGGGACAGGCTTGATGTGGGAAACACCATATATTTT.

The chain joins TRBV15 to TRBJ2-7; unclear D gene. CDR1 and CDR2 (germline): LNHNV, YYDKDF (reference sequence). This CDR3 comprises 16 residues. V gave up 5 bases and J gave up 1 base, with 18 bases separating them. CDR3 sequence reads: CATSLIRGVVSYEQYF. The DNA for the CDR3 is TGTGCCACCAGCCTTATCCGAGGAGTGGTATCCTACGAGCAGTACTTC.